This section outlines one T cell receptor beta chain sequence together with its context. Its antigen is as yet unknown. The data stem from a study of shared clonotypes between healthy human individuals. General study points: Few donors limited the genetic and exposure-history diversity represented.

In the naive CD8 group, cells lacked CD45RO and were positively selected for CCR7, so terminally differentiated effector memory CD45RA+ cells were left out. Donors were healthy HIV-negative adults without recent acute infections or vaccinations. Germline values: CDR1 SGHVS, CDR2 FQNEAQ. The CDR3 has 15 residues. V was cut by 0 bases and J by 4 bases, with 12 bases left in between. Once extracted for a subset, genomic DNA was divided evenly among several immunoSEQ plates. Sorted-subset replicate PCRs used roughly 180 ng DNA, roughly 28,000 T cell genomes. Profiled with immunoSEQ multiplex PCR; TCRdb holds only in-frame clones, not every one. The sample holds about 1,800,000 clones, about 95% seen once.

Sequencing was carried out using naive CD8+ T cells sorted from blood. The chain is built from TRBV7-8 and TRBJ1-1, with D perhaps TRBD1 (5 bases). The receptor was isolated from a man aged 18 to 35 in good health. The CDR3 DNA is TGTGCCAGCAGCTTAGCGGCTGGGGGAGGCACTGAAGCTTTCTTT. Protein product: CASSLAAGGGTEAFF.